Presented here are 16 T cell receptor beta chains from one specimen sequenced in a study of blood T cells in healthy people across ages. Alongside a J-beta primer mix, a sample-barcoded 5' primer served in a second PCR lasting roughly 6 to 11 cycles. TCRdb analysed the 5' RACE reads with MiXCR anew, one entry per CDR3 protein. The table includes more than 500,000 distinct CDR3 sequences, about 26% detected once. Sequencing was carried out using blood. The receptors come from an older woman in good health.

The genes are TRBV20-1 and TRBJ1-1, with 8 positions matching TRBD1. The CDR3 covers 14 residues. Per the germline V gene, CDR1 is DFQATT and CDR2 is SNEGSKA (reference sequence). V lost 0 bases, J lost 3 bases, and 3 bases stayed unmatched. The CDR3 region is CSAREWTGHTEAFF. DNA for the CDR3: TGCAGTGCTAGAGAGTGGACAGGGCACACTGAAGCTTTCTTT.

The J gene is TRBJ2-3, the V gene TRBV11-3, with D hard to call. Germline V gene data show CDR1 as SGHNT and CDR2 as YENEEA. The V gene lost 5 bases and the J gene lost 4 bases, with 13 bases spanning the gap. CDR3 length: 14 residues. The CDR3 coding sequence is TGTGCCAGCAGCCGCGATCTAGTTTCAGATACGCAGTATTTT. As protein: CASSRDLVSDTQYF.

Written as DNA, the CDR3 is TGTGCCAGCAGCTACGCGATCTCTGGAAACACCATATATTTT. It yields the protein CASSYAISGNTIYF. The chain has TRBV11-2 and TRBJ1-3; D call uncertain. Germline V gene sequence: CDR1 SGHAT, CDR2 FQNNGV. Trimming took off 4 bases at V and 0 bases at J, with 7 bases between the two ends. The CDR3 is made up of 14 amino acids.

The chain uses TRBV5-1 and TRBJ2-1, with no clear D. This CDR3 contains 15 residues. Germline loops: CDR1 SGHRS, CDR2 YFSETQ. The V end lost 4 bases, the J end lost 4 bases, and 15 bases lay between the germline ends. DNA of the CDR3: TGCGCCAGCAGCCTACACCGGTTACTTTACAATGAGCAGTTCTTC. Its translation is CASSLHRLLYNEQFF.

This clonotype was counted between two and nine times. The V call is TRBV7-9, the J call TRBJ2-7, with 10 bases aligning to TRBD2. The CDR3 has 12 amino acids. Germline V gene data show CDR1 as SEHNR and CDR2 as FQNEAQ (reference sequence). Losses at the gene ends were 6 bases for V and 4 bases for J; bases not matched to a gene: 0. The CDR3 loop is CASRAGGYEQYF. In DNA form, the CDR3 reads TGTGCCAGCAGAGCGGGGGGGTACGAGCAGTACTTC.

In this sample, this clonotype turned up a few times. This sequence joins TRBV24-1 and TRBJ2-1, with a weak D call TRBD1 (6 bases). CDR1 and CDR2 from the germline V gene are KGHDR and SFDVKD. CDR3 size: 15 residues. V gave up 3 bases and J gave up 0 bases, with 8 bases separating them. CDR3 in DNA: TGTGCCACCAGTGATCAGGGGAGCTCCTACAATGAGCAGTTCTTC. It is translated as CATSDQGSSYNEQFF.

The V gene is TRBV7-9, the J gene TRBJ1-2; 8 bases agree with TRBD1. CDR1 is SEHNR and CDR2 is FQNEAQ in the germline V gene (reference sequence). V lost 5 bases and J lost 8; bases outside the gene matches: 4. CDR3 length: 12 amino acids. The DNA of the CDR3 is TGTGCCAGCAGCCGGACAGGGTTCGGCTACACCTTC. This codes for CASSRTGFGYTF.

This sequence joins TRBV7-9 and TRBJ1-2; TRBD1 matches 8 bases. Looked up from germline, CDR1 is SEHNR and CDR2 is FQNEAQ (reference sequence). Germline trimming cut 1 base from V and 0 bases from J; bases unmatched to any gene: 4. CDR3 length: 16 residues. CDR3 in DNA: TGTGCCAGCAGCTTAGGGGGGACAGGCACTAACTATGGCTACACCTTC. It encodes CASSLGGTGTNYGYTF.

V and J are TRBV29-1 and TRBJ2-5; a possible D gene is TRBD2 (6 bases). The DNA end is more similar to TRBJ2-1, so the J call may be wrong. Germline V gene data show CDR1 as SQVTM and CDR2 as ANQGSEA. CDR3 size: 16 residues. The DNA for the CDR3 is TGCAGCGTTGAATCGGGGTCGGGAGATACCTACAATGAGCAGTTCTTC. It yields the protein CSVESGSGDTYNEQFF.

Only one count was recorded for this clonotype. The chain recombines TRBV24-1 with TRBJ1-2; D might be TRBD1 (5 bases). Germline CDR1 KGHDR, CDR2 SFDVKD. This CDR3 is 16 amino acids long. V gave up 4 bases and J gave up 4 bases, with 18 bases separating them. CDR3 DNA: TGTGCCACCAGTGACTCTGACAGTCCAGGGATCTATGGCTACACCTTC. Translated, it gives CATSDSDSPGIYGYTF.

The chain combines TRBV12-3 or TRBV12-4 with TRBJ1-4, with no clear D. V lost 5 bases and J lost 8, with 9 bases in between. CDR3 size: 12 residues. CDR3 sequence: CASSPWSEKLFF. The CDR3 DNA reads TGTGCCAGCAGTCCCTGGTCCGAAAAACTGTTTTTT.

The CDR3 DNA follows: TGTGCCAGCACCGAAGGGCGGGGGTTTGAGGATGGCTACACCTTC. Translating it yields CASTEGRGFEDGYTF. This rearrangement joins TRBV6-2 or TRBV6-3 to TRBJ1-2; D is perhaps TRBD1 (5 bases). Germline V lookup: CDR1 MNHEY, CDR2 SVGEGT. Trimming left V 7 bases short and J 6 bases short, with 21 bases between. The CDR3 has 15 residues.

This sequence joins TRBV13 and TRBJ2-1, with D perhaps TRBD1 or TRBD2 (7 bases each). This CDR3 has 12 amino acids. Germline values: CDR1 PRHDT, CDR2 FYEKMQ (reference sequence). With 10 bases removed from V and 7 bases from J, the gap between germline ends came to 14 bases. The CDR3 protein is CATGGARNEQFF. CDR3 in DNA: TGTGCCACAGGGGGGGCCAGGAATGAGCAGTTCTTC. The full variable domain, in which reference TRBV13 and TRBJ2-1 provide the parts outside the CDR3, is AAGVIQSPRHLIKEKRETATLKCYPIPRHDTVYWYQQGPGQDPQFLISFYEKMQSDKGSIPDRFSAQQFSDYHSELNMSSLELGDSALYFCATGGARNEQFFGPGTRLTVL.

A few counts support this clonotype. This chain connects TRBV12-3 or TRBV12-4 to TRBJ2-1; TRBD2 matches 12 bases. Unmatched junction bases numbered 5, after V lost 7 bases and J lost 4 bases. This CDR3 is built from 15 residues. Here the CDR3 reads CASTRTSGAYNEQFF. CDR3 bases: TGTGCCAGCACTCGGACTAGCGGGGCGTACAATGAGCAGTTCTTC.

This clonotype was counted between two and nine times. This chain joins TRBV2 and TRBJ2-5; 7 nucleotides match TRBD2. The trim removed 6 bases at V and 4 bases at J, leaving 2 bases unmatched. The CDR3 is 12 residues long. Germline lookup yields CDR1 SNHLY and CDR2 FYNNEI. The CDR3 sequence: CASRWGGETQYF. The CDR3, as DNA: TGTGCCAGCAGATGGGGGGGAGAGACCCAGTACTTC.

The CDR3 is CASSSPSGSETQYF. As DNA, the CDR3 is TGTGCCAGCAGCTCCCCCTCGGGGAGTGAGACCCAGTACTTC. This chain links TRBV25-1 with TRBJ2-5, with D possibly matching TRBD2 (5 bases). Looked up from germline, CDR1 is MGHDK and CDR2 is SYGVNS. The CDR3 has 14 amino acids. The germline V and J ends were trimmed by 6 bases and 5 bases, with 16 bases remaining between them.